Listed below are T cell receptor beta chains from one sample, sequenced in a study of OX40 agonist ivuxolimab in advanced cancers. Some clones are missing from TCRdb's copy, which holds only in-frame ones; the method was immunoSEQ multiplex PCR. The sample has some 48,000 clones; about 80% are singletons. The sequenced sample was CD4+ or CD8+ T cells sorted from blood, obtained in a trial of the OX40 agonist ivuxolimab. These receptors originate from an adult with an advanced solid tumor such as melanoma, head and neck, liver or kidney cancer. CDR3s include the opening cysteine and the closing phenylalanine or tryptophan. Fields, in order: D gene, V gene, J gene, clone size, CDR3 protein, CDR3 DNA. The D gene is left open where the match is weak. Clone size is stated in some rows and not others, as once, few, many or a class when expanded.

TRBD1,TRBV5-6,TRBJ1-1,-,CASSWDRGGTEAFF,TGTGCCAGCAGCTGGGACAGGGGAGGGACTGAAGCTTTCTTT
-,TRBV11-3,TRBJ1-1,-,CASSLYDNTEAFF,TGTGCCAGCAGCTTATATGACAACACTGAAGCTTTCTTT
TRBD1,TRBV9,TRBJ2-1,-,CASSAPKGTGLDNEQFF,TGTGCCAGCAGCGCCCCCAAGGGGACAGGCTTGGACAATGAGCAGTTCTTC
-,TRBV6-5,TRBJ1-1,-,CASSYSRGPGDKAFF,TGTGCCAGCTCCTATTCGCGGGGGCCCGGCGATAAAGCTTTCTTT
-,TRBV9,TRBJ1-2,-,CASSVIPTRPYGYTF,TGTGCCAGCAGCGTAATCCCAACGAGGCCCTATGGCTACACCTTC
TRBD1,TRBV6-5,TRBJ2-7,-,CASSSTGVSPYEQYF,TGTGCCAGCAGTTCCACAGGGGTTAGCCCCTACGAGCAGTACTTC
-,TRBV19,TRBJ1-1,-,CASSIFSGGTEAFF,TGTGCCAGTAGTATTTTCTCGGGGGGCACTGAAGCTTTCTTT
-,TRBV30,TRBJ1-6,once,CAWRGSYNSPLHF,TGTGCCTGGAGGGGTTCCTATAATTCACCCCTCCACTTT
TRBD2,TRBV10-3,TRBJ2-7,-,CAISISGSPLYEQYF,TGTGCCATCAGTATCAGCGGGAGTCCCCTCTACGAGCAGTACTTC
-,TRBV10-2,TRBJ2-7,-,CASSTNYEQYF,TGCGCCAGCAGTACTAATTACGAGCAGTACTTC
-,TRBV5-1,TRBJ2-7,few,CASSLRPSGQVGIRRSYEQYF,TGCGCCAGCAGCCTCCGTCCGTCCGGGCAGGTCGGAATCCGCCGCTCCTACGAGCAGTACTTC
-,TRBV7-8,TRBJ2-1,-,CASGTAGSVNEQFF,TGTGCCAGCGGTACCGCAGGGTCGGTGAATGAGCAGTTCTTC
-,TRBV6-6,TRBJ2-1,-,CASSYGPRGGEQFF,TGTGCCAGCAGTTACGGACCCCGAGGGGGTGAGCAGTTCTTC
TRBD1,TRBV5-6,TRBJ1-6,-,CASSPGTGGGDSPLHF,TGTGCCAGCAGCCCCGGGACAGGGGGAGGTGATTCACCCCTCCACTTT
-,TRBV15,TRBJ1-2,once,CATSSLGGYTF,TGTGCCACCAGCAGTCTGGGTGGCTACACCTTC
-,TRBV18,TRBJ2-7,-,CASSPPQGSSYEQYF,TGTGCCAGCTCACCACCGCAGGGGAGCTCCTACGAGCAGTACTTC
-,TRBV5-6,TRBJ2-5,-,CASSLVRNPETQYF,TGTGCCAGCAGCTTGGTAAGGAACCCAGAGACCCAGTACTTC
-,TRBV27,TRBJ1-4,-,CASSLGPNEKLFF,TGTGCCAGCAGTTTAGGACCTAATGAAAAACTGTTTTTT
-,TRBV15,TRBJ1-4,-,CATSRLSQSTNEKLFF,TGTGCCACCAGCAGACTAAGCCAATCAACTAATGAAAAACTGTTTTTT